The entry below describes one TCR beta chain. The sample originates from a study of blood T cell repertoires in COVID-19. CDR1 and CDR2 (germline): SGDLS, YYNGEE. Trimming shortened V by 4 bases and J by 5 bases, and 13 bases separated the two germline ends. The CDR3 has 14 residues. Produced via immunoSEQ multiplex PCR; TCRdb's table is partial and in-frame only. The sample carries 100,000 or so clones, roughly 90% recorded once. The sequence came from a man between 65 and 85 years old with acute or convalescent COVID-19. The V gene is TRBV9, the J gene TRBJ2-1, with D possibly matching TRBD1 (6 bases). Sequenced sample: peripheral blood. CDR3 bases: TGTGCCAGCAGCCCCTCAGGGGTGGACAATGAGCAGTTCTTC. It encodes CASSPSGVDNEQFF.